This T cell receptor (beta chain) was documented in a study of T cell responses to AZD1222 COVID-19 vaccine. Study observations and caveats: As reported, nearly half of all spike-specific TCRs target variant regions that are unmutated. Clonal diversity may have been underestimated in mostly white British donors. After two AZD1222 doses, spike-specific TCR breadth and depth rose versus day 0. Without day 14 samples, only post-peak T cell repertoires were studied.

The ends were cut back, 3 bases at V and 0 bases at J, with 12 bases in the middle. CDR3 length: 15 residues. From germline, CDR1 is GTSNPN and CDR2 SVGIG (reference sequence). As for this clone: Its antigen is as yet unknown.

Here immunoSEQ multiplex PCR was the method, and the copy in TCRdb shows in-frame clones only, minus some. Of about 130,000 clones in the sample, 85% were seen once. The V and J genes are TRBV30 and TRBJ1-5; maybe TRBD1 (5 bases). This TCR was sampled from an adult who received the MenACWY meningococcal vaccine as a control. The sample in question was peripheral blood, obtained 28 days after the second dose of the MenACWY control vaccine. CDR3 DNA: TGTGCCTGGAGCTTTGGGGGACCTAGCAATCAGCCCCAGCATTTT. It codes for CAWSFGGPSNQPQHF.